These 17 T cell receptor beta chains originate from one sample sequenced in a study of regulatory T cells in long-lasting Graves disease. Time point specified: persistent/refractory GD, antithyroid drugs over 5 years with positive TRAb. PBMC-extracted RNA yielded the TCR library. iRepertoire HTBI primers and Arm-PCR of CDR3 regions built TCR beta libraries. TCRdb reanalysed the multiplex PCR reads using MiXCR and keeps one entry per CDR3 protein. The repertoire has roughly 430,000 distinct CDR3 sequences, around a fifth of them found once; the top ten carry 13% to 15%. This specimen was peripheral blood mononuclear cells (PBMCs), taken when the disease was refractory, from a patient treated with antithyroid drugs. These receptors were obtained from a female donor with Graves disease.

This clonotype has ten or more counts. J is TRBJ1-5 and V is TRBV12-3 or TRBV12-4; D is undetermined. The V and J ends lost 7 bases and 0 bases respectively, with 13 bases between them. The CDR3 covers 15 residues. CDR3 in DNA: TGTGCCAGCAACCCGGAGGGCTATAGCAATCAGCCCCAGCATTTT. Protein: CASNPEGYSNQPQHF.

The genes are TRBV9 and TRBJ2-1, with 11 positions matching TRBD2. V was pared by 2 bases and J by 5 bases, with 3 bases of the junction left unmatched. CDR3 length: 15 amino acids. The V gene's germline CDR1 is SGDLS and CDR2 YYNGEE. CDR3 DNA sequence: TGTGCCAGCAGCGTGACTAGCGGGATCAACAATGAGCAGTTCTTC. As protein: CASSVTSGINNEQFF.

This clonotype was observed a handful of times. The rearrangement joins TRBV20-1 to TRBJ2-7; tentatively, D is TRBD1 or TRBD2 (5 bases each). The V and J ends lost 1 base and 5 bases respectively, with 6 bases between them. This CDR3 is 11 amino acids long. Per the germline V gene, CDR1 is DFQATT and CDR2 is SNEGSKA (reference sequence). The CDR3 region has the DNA TGCAGTGCTAGAGGGGACGACGAGCAGTACTTC. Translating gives CSARGDDEQYF.

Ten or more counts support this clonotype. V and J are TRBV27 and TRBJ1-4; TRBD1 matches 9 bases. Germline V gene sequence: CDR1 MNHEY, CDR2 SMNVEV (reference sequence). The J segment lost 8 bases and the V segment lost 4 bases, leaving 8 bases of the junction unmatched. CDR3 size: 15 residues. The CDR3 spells CASSSEQGALEKLFF. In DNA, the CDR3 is TGTGCCAGCAGTTCAGAACAGGGGGCGCTGGAAAAACTGTTTTTT.

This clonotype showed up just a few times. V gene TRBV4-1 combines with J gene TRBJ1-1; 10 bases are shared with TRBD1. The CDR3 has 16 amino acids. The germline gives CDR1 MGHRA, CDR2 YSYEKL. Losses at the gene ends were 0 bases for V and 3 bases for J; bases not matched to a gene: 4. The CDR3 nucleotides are TGCGCCAGCAGCCAAGAGGGGACAGGGGTAGACACTGAAGCTTTCTTT. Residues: CASSQEGTGVDTEAFF.

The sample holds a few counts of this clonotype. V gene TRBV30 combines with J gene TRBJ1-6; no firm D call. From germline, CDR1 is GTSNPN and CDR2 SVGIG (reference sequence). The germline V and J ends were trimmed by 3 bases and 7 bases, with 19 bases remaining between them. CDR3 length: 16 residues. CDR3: CAWRPRTGLSNSPLHF. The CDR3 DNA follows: TGTGCCTGGAGGCCCCGTACCGGGTTATCAAATTCACCCCTCCACTTT.

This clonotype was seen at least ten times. CDR3: CATLITSGRAIETQYF. The CDR3 region has the DNA TGTGCCACACTTATAACTAGCGGGAGGGCCATAGAGACCCAGTACTTC. This sequence joins TRBV2 and TRBJ2-5; 13 bases agree with TRBD2. V shed 10 bases and J 4 bases; nucleotides not matched to a gene: 12. Germline lookup yields CDR1 SNHLY and CDR2 FYNNEI. This CDR3 has 16 residues.

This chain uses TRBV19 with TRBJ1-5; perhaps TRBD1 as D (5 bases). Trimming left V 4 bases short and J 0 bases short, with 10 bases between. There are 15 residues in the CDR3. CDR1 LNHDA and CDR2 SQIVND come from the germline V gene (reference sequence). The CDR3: CASSTDSHSNQPQHF. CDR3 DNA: TGTGCCAGTAGTACCGACAGTCATAGCAATCAGCCCCAGCATTTT.

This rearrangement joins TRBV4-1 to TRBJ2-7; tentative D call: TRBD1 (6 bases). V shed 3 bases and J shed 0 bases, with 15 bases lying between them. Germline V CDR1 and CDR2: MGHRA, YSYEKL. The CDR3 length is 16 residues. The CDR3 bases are TGCGCCAGCAGCCACCCCGACAGGAAATCCTCCTACGAGCAGTACTTC. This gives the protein CASSHPDRKSSYEQYF.

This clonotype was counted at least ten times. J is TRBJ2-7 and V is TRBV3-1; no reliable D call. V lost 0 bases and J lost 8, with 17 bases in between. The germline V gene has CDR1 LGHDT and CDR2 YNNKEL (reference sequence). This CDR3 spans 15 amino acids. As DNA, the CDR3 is TGTGCCAGCAGCCAAGATTTGAGCTCCGGTGCACAGCAGTACTTC. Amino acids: CASSQDLSSGAQQYF.

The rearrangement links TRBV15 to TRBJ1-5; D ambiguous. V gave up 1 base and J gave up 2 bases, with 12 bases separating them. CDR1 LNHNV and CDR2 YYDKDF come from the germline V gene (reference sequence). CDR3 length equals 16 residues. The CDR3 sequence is CATSRGKTSGNQPQHF. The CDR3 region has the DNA TGTGCCACCAGCAGAGGAAAGACCTCAGGCAATCAGCCCCAGCATTTT.

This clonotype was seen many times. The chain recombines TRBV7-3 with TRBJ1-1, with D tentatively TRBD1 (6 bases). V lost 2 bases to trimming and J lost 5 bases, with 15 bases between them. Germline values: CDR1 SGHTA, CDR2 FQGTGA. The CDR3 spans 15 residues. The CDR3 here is CASSLYQGPGTEAFF. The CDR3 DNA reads TGTGCCAGCAGCTTATATCAGGGGCCGGGGACTGAAGCTTTCTTT.

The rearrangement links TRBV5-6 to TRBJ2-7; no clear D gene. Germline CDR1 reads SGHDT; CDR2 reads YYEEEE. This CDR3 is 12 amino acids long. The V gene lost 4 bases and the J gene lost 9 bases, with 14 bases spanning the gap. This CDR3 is CASSIGGFVQYF. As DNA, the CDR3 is TGTGCCAGCAGCATAGGTGGTTTTGTGCAGTACTTC.

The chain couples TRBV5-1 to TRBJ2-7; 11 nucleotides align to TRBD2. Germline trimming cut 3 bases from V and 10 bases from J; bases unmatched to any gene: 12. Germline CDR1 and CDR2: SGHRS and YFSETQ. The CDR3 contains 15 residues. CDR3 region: CASSSWTSGPIGQYF. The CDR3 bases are TGCGCCAGCAGCTCATGGACTAGCGGGCCTATAGGTCAGTACTTC. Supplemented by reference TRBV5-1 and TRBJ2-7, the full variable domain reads KAGVTQTPRYLIKTRGQQVTLSCSPISGHRSVSWYQQTPGQGLQFLFEYFSETQRNKGNFPGRFSGRQFSNSRSEMNVSTLELGDSALYLCASSSWTSGPIGQYFGPGTRLTVT.

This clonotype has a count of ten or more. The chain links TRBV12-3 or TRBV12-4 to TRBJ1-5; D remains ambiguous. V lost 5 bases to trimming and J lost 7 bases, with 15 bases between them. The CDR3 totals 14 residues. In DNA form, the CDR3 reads TGTGCCAGCAGTCTAAAGGGAGACAACCAGCCCCAGCATTTT. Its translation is CASSLKGDNQPQHF.

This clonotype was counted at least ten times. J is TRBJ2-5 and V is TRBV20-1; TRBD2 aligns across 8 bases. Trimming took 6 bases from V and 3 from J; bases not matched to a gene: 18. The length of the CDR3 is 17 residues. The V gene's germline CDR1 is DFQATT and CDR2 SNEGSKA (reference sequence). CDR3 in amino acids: CSAELFGRAELKETQYF. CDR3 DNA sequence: TGCAGTGCCGAGCTGTTCGGGAGGGCCGAATTGAAAGAGACCCAGTACTTC.

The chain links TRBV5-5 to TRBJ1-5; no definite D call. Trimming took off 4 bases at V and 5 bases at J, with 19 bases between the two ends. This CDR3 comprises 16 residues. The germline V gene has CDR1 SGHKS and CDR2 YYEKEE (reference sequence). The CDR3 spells CASSGGVTAVDQPQHF. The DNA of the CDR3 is TGTGCCAGCAGCGGTGGGGTGACTGCGGTCGATCAGCCCCAGCATTTT.